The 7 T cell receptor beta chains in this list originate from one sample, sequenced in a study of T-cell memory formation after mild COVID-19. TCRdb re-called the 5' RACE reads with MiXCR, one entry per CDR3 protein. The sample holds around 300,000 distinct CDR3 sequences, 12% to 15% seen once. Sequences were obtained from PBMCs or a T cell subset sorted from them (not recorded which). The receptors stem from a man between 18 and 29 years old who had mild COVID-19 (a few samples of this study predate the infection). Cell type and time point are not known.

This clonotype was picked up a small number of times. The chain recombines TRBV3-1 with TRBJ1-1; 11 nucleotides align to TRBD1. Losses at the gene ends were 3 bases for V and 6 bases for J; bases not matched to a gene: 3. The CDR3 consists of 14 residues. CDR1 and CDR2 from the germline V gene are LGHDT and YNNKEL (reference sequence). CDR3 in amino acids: CASSHRGQGAEAFF. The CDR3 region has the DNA TGTGCCAGCAGCCACCGGGGACAGGGGGCTGAAGCTTTCTTT.

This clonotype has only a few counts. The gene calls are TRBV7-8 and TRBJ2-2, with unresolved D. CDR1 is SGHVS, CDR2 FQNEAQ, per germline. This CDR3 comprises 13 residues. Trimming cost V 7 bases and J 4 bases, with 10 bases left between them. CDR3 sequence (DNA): TGTGCCAGCAATACATACCTCACCGGGGAGCTGTTTTTT. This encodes CASNTYLTGELFF.

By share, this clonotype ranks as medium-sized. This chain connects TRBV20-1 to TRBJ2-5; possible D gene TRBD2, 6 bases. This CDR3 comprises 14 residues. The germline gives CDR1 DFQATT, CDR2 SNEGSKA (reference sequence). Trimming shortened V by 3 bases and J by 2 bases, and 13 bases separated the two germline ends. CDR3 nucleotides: TGCAGTGCTAGGTCCGGGAGTCCACAAGAGACCCAGTACTTC. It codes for CSARSGSPQETQYF.

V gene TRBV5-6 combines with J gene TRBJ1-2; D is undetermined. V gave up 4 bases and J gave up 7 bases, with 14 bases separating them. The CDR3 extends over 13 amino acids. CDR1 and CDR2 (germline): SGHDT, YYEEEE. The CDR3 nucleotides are TGTGCCAGCAGCCGACTCGGGTCGGGTGGCTACACCTTC. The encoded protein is CASSRLGSGGYTF.

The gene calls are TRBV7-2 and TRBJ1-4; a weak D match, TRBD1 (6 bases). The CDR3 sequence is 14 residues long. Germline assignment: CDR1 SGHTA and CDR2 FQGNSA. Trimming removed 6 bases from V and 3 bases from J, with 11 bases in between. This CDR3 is CASSRGGSNEKLFF. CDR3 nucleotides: TGTGCCAGCAGTAGAGGGGGTTCTAATGAAAAACTGTTTTTT.

The CDR3 DNA reads TGCGCCAGCATGAGGCCGGTCACCGGGGAGCTGTTTTTT. Its protein product is CASMRPVTGELFF. The chain has TRBV5-1 and TRBJ2-2, with D hard to call. V was clipped by 6 bases and J by 4 bases, with 10 bases between them. The CDR3 sequence is 13 residues long. Germline-derived CDR1 and CDR2 are SGHRS and YFSETQ.

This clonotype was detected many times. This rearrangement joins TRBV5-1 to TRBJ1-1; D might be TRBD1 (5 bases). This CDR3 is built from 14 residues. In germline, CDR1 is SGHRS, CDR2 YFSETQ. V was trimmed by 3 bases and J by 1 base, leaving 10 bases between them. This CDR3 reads CASSSGHSNTEAFF. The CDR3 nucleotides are TGCGCCAGCAGCTCTGGACACTCGAACACTGAAGCTTTCTTT.